Listed here are 24 T cell receptor beta chains from one sample, sequenced in a study of identical twins (TCRdb year 2016). Receptor amplification or capture employed 5' RACE. Data came from an Illumina HiSeq 2000. TCRdb reran the public reads through fastp at Q25 and MiXCR, keeping productive beta chains. Identical CDR3 protein sequences are pooled into one entry, listed with their most common genes and DNA. The sample data list about 240,000 distinct CDR3 sequences, and roughly an eighth of these were observed just once. The top ten clonotypes cover 3.5% to 4.5% of the sample. These same data were also listed under a study on yellow fever vaccine responses in identical twins.

What was sequenced was memory (CD45RO+) T cells sorted from blood. Explained via the paper, the cell subset or site label denotes: CD45RO+ enriched T cells. The receptors come from a woman aged 18-35 years in good health.

The chain employs TRBV4-1 and TRBJ2-7; D is undetermined. Trimming cost V 1 base and J 3 bases, with 13 bases left between them. The germline V gene encodes CDR1 MGHRA and CDR2 YSYEKL. This CDR3 has 15 amino acids. In DNA, the CDR3 is TGCGCCAGCAGCCAAGTAGGGATTACGGTCTACGAGCAGTACTTC. Translated, it gives CASSQVGITVYEQYF.

This clonotype was counted many times. The chain combines TRBV12-3 or TRBV12-4 with TRBJ2-1; a possible D gene is TRBD2 (5 bases). Trimming cost V 3 bases and J 10 bases, with 19 bases left between them. CDR3 length equals 15 residues. The CDR3: CASSFMDEGLGEQFF. The DNA for the CDR3 is TGTGCCAGCAGTTTTATGGACGAGGGATTGGGGGAGCAGTTCTTC.

This clonotype has a handful of counts. The J gene is TRBJ2-1, the V gene TRBV10-3, with D maybe TRBD2 (6 bases). V was trimmed by 3 bases and J by 8 bases, leaving 17 bases between them. This CDR3 spans 15 amino acids. Looked up from germline, CDR1 is ENHRY and CDR2 is SYGVKD. The CDR3 spells CAISDSRGTKDEQFF. The CDR3 region has the DNA TGTGCCATCAGTGATTCGCGCGGGACGAAGGATGAGCAGTTCTTC.

The sample holds many counts of this clonotype. The genes are TRBV7-9 and TRBJ2-5; 9 bases agree with TRBD1. Germline V lookup: CDR1 SEHNR, CDR2 FQNEAQ (reference sequence). The junction had 6 bases not matched to a gene; V was cut back by 6 bases and J by 4 bases. The CDR3 extends over 14 amino acids. The CDR3 region is CASSQTGGGETQYF. The CDR3 coding sequence is TGTGCCAGCAGTCAGACAGGGGGTGGAGAGACCCAGTACTTC.

This clonotype was counted only a few times. The gene calls are TRBV27 and TRBJ2-3; D could derive from TRBD1 or TRBD2 (6 bases each). This CDR3 is 15 amino acids long. V was clipped by 5 bases and J by 0 bases, with 12 bases between them. Looked up from germline, CDR1 is MNHEY and CDR2 is SMNVEV (reference sequence). DNA for the CDR3: TGTGCCAGCAGTAGGGGGGAGCGGAGCACAGATACGCAGTATTTT. Its protein product is CASSRGERSTDTQYF.

The gene calls are TRBV19 and TRBJ2-3; possibly TRBD1 for D (6 bases). The germline V gene has CDR1 LNHDA and CDR2 SQIVND (reference sequence). Trimming took off 6 bases at V and 7 bases at J, with 23 bases between the two ends. The CDR3 has 16 residues. For the CDR3, the DNA is TGTGCCAGTAGCCCACTGGGGGCTGGTGTACAAAATACGCAGTATTTT. As protein: CASSPLGAGVQNTQYF.

This clonotype was seen ten or more times. The rearrangement joins TRBV7-3 to TRBJ2-1; 12 bases match TRBD2. Germline V gene sequence: CDR1 SGHTA, CDR2 FQGTGA. The ends lost 6 bases at V and 4 bases at J; junction bases unmatched: 4. The CDR3 runs to 15 residues. CDR3 DNA sequence: TGTGCCAGCAGTGCTAGCGGGGGGGCGTACAATGAGCAGTTCTTC. Translating gives CASSASGGAYNEQFF.

This clonotype was seen more than once but under ten times. This chain connects TRBV10-3 to TRBJ2-7; no reliable D call. Trimming took 0 bases from V and 0 from J, leaving 9 bases between them. This CDR3 is built from 15 residues. In germline, CDR1 is ENHRY, CDR2 SYGVKD. The DNA of the CDR3 is TGTGCCATCAGTGAGTCTAGCACGTACTCCTACGAGCAGTACTTC. It is translated as CAISESSTYSYEQYF.

The J gene is TRBJ1-2, the V gene TRBV6-1; tentative D call: TRBD1 (5 bases). The germline V gene has CDR1 MNHNS and CDR2 SASEGT. Trimming took off 6 bases at V and 3 bases at J, with 11 bases between the two ends. The CDR3 runs 13 residues. CDR3 amino acids: CASSTGTYYGYTF. In DNA, the CDR3 is TGTGCCAGCAGCACCGGGACTTACTATGGCTACACCTTC.

This chain links TRBV7-2 with TRBJ2-3; D gene ambiguous. This CDR3 region has 15 residues. Per the germline V gene, CDR1 is SGHTA and CDR2 is FQGNSA. Trimming shortened V by 5 bases and J by 2 bases, and 14 bases separated the two germline ends. CDR3 protein: CASSPITPSTDTQYF. In nucleotides, the CDR3 is TGTGCCAGCAGCCCTATAACTCCTTCCACAGATACGCAGTATTTT.

The chain recombines TRBV20-1 with TRBJ2-5, with TRBD2 as a possible D gene (6 bases). This CDR3 is built from 14 residues. V was pared by 0 bases and J by 4 bases, with 12 bases between. Germline lookup yields CDR1 DFQATT and CDR2 SNEGSKA (reference sequence). The CDR3 nucleotides read TGCAGTGCTAGAGAAGCGGGCTGGGGAGAGACCCAGTACTTC. It yields the protein CSAREAGWGETQYF.

This clonotype was seen a handful of times. The chain recombines TRBV2 with TRBJ2-2; 9 bases fit TRBD2. The CDR3 length is 15 residues. Germline CDR1 and CDR2: SNHLY and FYNNEI. V trimming: 6 bases; J trimming: 5 bases; junction bases outside the gene matches: 7. CDR3 region: CASSPSGIGTGELFF. Here the CDR3 DNA reads TGTGCCAGCAGCCCTAGCGGGATCGGAACCGGGGAGCTGTTTTTT.

This sequence joins TRBV11-2 and TRBJ2-7; D not certain. The ends were cut back, 6 bases at V and 4 bases at J, with 10 bases in the middle. Germline CDR1 and CDR2: SGHAT and FQNNGV. The CDR3 contains 12 residues. Here the CDR3 DNA reads TGTGCCAGCAGAAGGGTGGGTTACGAGCAGTACTTC. It specifies CASRRVGYEQYF. The variable domain in full, completed from reference TRBV11-2 and TRBJ2-7, reads EAGVAQSPRYKIIEKRQSVAFWCNPISGHATLYWYQQILGQGPKLLIQFQNNGVVDDSQLPKDRFSAERLKGVDSTLKIQPAKLEDSAVYLCASRRVGYEQYFGPGTRLTVT.

The table lists this clonotype with many counts. V and J are TRBV7-9 and TRBJ2-2, with a weak D call TRBD2 (5 bases). The CDR3 is 14 amino acids. The germline gives CDR1 SEHNR, CDR2 FQNEAQ (reference sequence). Trimming stripped 7 bases from V and 7 bases from J, with 16 bases between. The CDR3 reads CASTLFGVGGELFF. The CDR3 coding sequence is TGTGCCAGCACCCTCTTCGGGGTTGGCGGGGAGCTGTTTTTT.

Regarding this clonotype: The junction and the germline gene differ at one end; a read error may be behind it. The chain is built from TRBV27 and TRBJ2-2, with D possibly TRBD2 on 5 matching bases. Germline lookup yields CDR1 MNHEY and CDR2 SMNVEV (reference sequence). The CDR3 is 15 residues long. The chain's CDR3 is CASCLTTRNTGELFF. The CDR3 DNA follows: TGTGCCAGCTGTTTGACTACTAGGAACACCGGGGAGCTGTTTTTT.

In its sample, this clonotype was seen a few times. This chain joins TRBV24-1 and TRBJ2-5; D may be TRBD2 (7 bases). The CDR3 sequence is 15 residues long. CDR1 and CDR2 from the germline V gene are KGHDR and SFDVKD. V was pared by 5 bases and J by 5 bases, with 17 bases between. CDR3 loop: CATSVTGGFGETQYF. CDR3 nucleotides: TGTGCCACCAGTGTTACGGGGGGCTTCGGTGAGACCCAGTACTTC.

This chain links TRBV10-3 with TRBJ2-3; 8 bases line up with TRBD2. The V and J ends lost 6 bases and 4 bases, in that order; junction bases with no gene match: 9. The germline CDR1 and CDR2 sequences are ENHRY and SYGVKD. The CDR3 has 15 amino acids. The DNA for the CDR3 is TGTGCCATCAGGTATAGCGGGACGGGTCCAGATACGCAGTATTTT. Translated: CAIRYSGTGPDTQYF.

The table lists this clonotype with a few counts. The chain employs TRBV24-1 and TRBJ2-5; 11 positions match TRBD2. The CDR3 loop spans 15 amino acids. The germline V gene has CDR1 KGHDR and CDR2 SFDVKD. V shed 9 bases, J shed 5 bases, and the junction held 10 bases outside the gene matches. CDR3 residues: CATARLAGGEETQYF. The CDR3 bases are TGTGCCACCGCCAGGCTAGCGGGGGGCGAGGAGACCCAGTACTTC.

This clonotype was picked up a small number of times. The rearrangement joins TRBV3-1 to TRBJ2-7; the D gene is possibly TRBD1 (6 bases). The CDR3 runs to 13 residues. V lost 4 bases to trimming and J lost 1 base, with 8 bases between them. Looked up from germline, CDR1 is LGHDT and CDR2 is YNNKEL (reference sequence). The CDR3 DNA reads TGTGCCAGCAGCCCGGACAGTTCCTACGAGCAGTACTTC. It yields the protein CASSPDSSYEQYF.

As regards this clonotype: A read error may account for a junction end that differs from germline. The chain recombines TRBV7-2 with TRBJ1-2; D remains unclear. The V gene's germline CDR1 is SGHTA and CDR2 FQGNSA. The CDR3 is 9 amino acids. CDR3 amino acids: CASSLDLLF. Written as DNA, the CDR3 is TGTGCCAGCAGCTTAGATTTGCTATTC.

This clonotype was detected ten times or more. This chain uses TRBV20-1 with TRBJ2-5; TRBD2 matches 8 bases. V shed 0 bases, J shed 3 bases, and the junction held 9 bases outside the gene matches. Germline CDR1 DFQATT, CDR2 SNEGSKA (reference sequence). There are 16 residues in the CDR3. CDR3: CSARDPASGSKETQYF. Here the CDR3 DNA reads TGCAGTGCTAGAGATCCGGCTAGCGGGTCTAAAGAGACCCAGTACTTC.

The sample holds many counts of this clonotype. J is TRBJ2-2 and V is TRBV7-2; D ambiguous. Trimming removed 6 bases from V and 0 bases from J, with 8 bases in between. Germline CDR1 is SGHTA and CDR2 is FQGNSA. The CDR3 spans 14 residues. The CDR3 region is CASRLDPNTGELFF. CDR3 coding DNA: TGTGCCAGCAGACTGGACCCGAACACCGGGGAGCTGTTTTTT.

The genes are TRBV12-3 or TRBV12-4 and TRBJ2-1, with 8 bases that match TRBD2. J lost 0 bases, V lost 8 bases, and 6 bases had no gene match. This CDR3 has 15 amino acids. The CDR3 loop reads CASRSGTSSYNEQFF. The CDR3 bases are TGTGCCAGCCGTAGCGGGACAAGCTCCTACAATGAGCAGTTCTTC.

This clonotype was seen more than once but under ten times. This sequence joins TRBV12-3 or TRBV12-4 and TRBJ2-2; D tentatively fits TRBD1 or TRBD2 (5 bases each). The V and J ends lost 1 base and 6 bases respectively, with 18 bases between them. The CDR3 runs 17 residues. Here the CDR3 DNA reads TGTGCCAGCAGTTTAGGTTCAGGGTTGGGAGTGGCCGGGGAGCTGTTTTTT. Its protein product is CASSLGSGLGVAGELFF.